The 30 T cell receptor beta chains presented below share a single source sample, sequenced in a study of molecular identifiers for immune sequencing clone quantification. TCRdb used MiXCR to reprocess the PCR reads, holding one entry per CDR3 protein. The table shows more than 85,000 distinct CDR3 sequences, with 35% occurring only once. The sequenced sample was naive CD8+ T cells from blood, with Jurkat cell RNA spiked in. Stated subset: FACS-sorted CD8+CD4-CCR7+CD45RA+ naive T cells. These receptors were collected from a human donor in good health. Some libraries in this study had Jurkat cell RNA spiked in.

A single count supports this clonotype. A much more abundant neighbour one base away suggests this may be a read error. The V gene is TRBV7-8, the J gene TRBJ2-3; D is perhaps TRBD1 (5 bases). Germline CDR1 is SGHVS and CDR2 is FQNEAQ. The CDR3 loop spans 15 amino acids. CDR3 in DNA: TGTGCCAGCAGCTTAGAGGGGTGGAGCACAGATGCGCAGTATTTT. As protein: CASSLEGWSTDAQYF.

The chain uses TRBV10-3 and TRBJ2-3; D possibly uses TRBD1 or TRBD2 (5 bases each). V was pared by 10 bases and J by 3 bases, with 14 bases between. CDR3 length: 13 residues. Germline CDR1 and CDR2: ENHRY and SYGVKD. The CDR3 loop is CATTGHQTDTQYF. CDR3 nucleotide sequence: TGTGCCACCACGGGGCATCAGACAGATACGCAGTATTTT.

To note about this clonotype: A much more abundant neighbour one base away suggests this may be a read error. The CDR3 reads CASSPGQGSGDQYF. The CDR3 DNA sequence: TGCGCCAGCAGCCCGGGACAGGGGAGTGGAGACCAGTACTTC. V is TRBV4-3 and J is TRBJ2-7, with 10 bases lining up with TRBD1. V lost 4 bases and J lost 10; bases outside the gene matches: 10. CDR1 is LGHNA and CDR2 is YSLEER in the germline V gene. The CDR3 spans 14 residues.

This rearrangement joins TRBV25-1 to TRBJ1-1; TRBD1 is a possible D gene (6 bases). Germline CDR1 and CDR2: MGHDK and SYGVNS. CDR3 length: 13 amino acids. Trimming stripped 3 bases from V and 4 bases from J, with 9 bases between. CDR3 DNA sequence: TGTGCCAGCAGTGACTACAGGGTCACTGAAGCTTTCTTT. The encoded protein is CASSDYRVTEAFF.

Regarding this clonotype: This may be a read error: a much more frequent sequence differs by one nucleotide. This chain uses TRBV28 with TRBJ2-7, with D unresolved. The CDR3 runs 14 residues. The V gene's germline CDR1 is MDHEN and CDR2 SYDVKM. Trimming cost V 7 bases and J 0 bases, with 13 bases left between them. CDR3 region: CASTQAASSYEQYF. The DNA of the CDR3 is TGTGCCAGCACCCAGGCTGCTAGCTCCTACGAGCAGTACTTC.

This clonotype has more than one count but fewer than ten. The chain joins TRBV4-3 to TRBJ1-1; D is unresolved. Germline V gene lookup returns CDR1 LGHNA and CDR2 YSLEER. Trimming left V 2 bases short and J 0 bases short, with 4 bases between. The CDR3 is 13 amino acids. The CDR3 reads CASSQILNTEAFF. CDR3 sequence (DNA): TGCGCCAGCAGCCAAATTTTGAACACTGAAGCTTTCTTT.

This clonotype was counted many times. V is TRBV6-2 or TRBV6-3 and J is TRBJ2-5, with 10 nucleotides matching TRBD2. Trimming at V came to 9 bases and at J to 5 bases, leaving 9 bases not matched to a gene. Per the germline V gene, CDR1 is MNHEY and CDR2 is SVGEGT. This CDR3 has 14 residues. CDR3 DNA: TGTGCCAGTGATAGCGGGGGGTCCGTGGAGACCCAGTACTTC. Translation gives CASDSGGSVETQYF.

This clonotype occurred a few times. This chain connects TRBV28 to TRBJ2-5, with 9 bases that match TRBD2. The V segment lost 2 bases and the J segment 5 bases; nucleotides outside the gene matches: 6. This CDR3 comprises 15 residues. CDR1 MDHEN and CDR2 SYDVKM come from the germline V gene. DNA for the CDR3: TGTGCCAGCAGTTTACGGACGAGCGGGAGGGAGACCCAGTACTTC. It encodes CASSLRTSGRETQYF.

This clonotype came up a few times. The rearrangement joins TRBV7-9 to TRBJ2-1, with no clear D. The CDR3 runs 11 residues. V was pared by 8 bases and J by 10 bases, with 12 bases between. The germline V gene encodes CDR1 SEHNR and CDR2 FQNEAQ (reference sequence). The CDR3 coding sequence is TGTGCCAGCGGTCCCGGGCCAGAGCAGTTCTTC. This sequence encodes CASGPGPEQFF.

This clonotype has at least ten counts. The chain links TRBV25-1 to TRBJ2-1; D gene unclear. The CDR3 contains 13 residues. V shed 8 bases and J shed 0 bases, with 8 bases lying between them. Per the germline V gene, CDR1 is MGHDK and CDR2 is SYGVNS. The chain's CDR3 is CASQESSYNEQFF. CDR3 bases: TGTGCCAGCCAGGAAAGCTCCTACAATGAGCAGTTCTTC.

In its sample, this clonotype was seen a few times. The chain carries TRBV19 and TRBJ2-3; no clear D. The CDR3 extends over 13 amino acids. The V gene's germline CDR1 is LNHDA and CDR2 SQIVND (reference sequence). V was pared by 6 bases and J by 0 bases, with 7 bases between. The CDR3: CASRASSTDTQYF. DNA of the CDR3: TGTGCCAGTAGGGCTAGTAGCACAGATACGCAGTATTTT.

Remarks on this clonotype: A single base separates this from a much larger clone, so it may be a read error. V usage is TRBV9 and J usage is TRBJ2-2; 12 positions agree with TRBD2. The CDR3 is made up of 16 amino acids. The germline gives CDR1 SGDLS, CDR2 YYNGEE. In DNA, the CDR3 is TGTGCCAGCAGCGCCGAGACTAGCGGGAGCTCCGGGGAGCTGTATTTT. Translation: CASSAETSGSSGELYF.

A remark on this clonotype: This clone may be a read error of a much larger clone one base away. This chain connects TRBV5-5 to TRBJ2-5; D unclear. The CDR3 contains 13 residues. Germline loops: CDR1 SGHKS, CDR2 YYEKEE (reference sequence). V was shortened by 2 bases and J by 7 bases, with 12 bases between the two germline ends. The CDR3 is CASSLGVLGTQYF. The CDR3 DNA reads TGTGCCAGCAGCTTAGGAGTTCTGGGGACCCAGTACTTC.

This chain connects TRBV10-3 to TRBJ1-4; 11 bases are a match to TRBD1. V dropped 11 bases and J dropped 0; count of bases not matched to a gene: 5. CDR1 is ENHRY and CDR2 is SYGVKD in the germline V gene. The CDR3 extends over 15 amino acids. DNA of the CDR3: TGTGCCGCCGGACAGGGGGCGGCAACTAATGAAAAACTGTTTTTT. Translating gives CAAGQGAATNEKLFF.

A single count supports this clonotype. Germline is not matched at one junction end, which may reflect a read error. This chain joins TRBV7-2 and TRBJ2-6, with 7 nucleotides matching TRBD1. There are 18 residues in the CDR3. Germline lookup yields CDR1 SGHTA and CDR2 FQGNSA. CDR3 DNA: TGTGCCAGCAGCTTAGTAGGACAGGTCTACTCTGGGGCCAACGCCCTGACTTTC. It codes for CASSLVGQVYSGANALTF.

A word on this clonotype: No conserved phenylalanine or tryptophan ends this CDR3, so it is likely a read error. V and J are TRBV20-1 and TRBJ2-1; 7 bases are a match to TRBD2. V shed 6 bases, J shed 8 bases, and the junction held 13 bases outside the gene matches. The CDR3 loop spans 14 amino acids. Per germline, CDR1 DFQATT and CDR2 SNEGSKA (reference sequence). This chain's CDR3 is CSAKRPAGSYEQFL. The CDR3, as DNA: TGCAGTGCGAAGAGGCCAGCGGGAAGCTATGAGCAGTTCCTC.

Regarding this clonotype: A much larger clone differs by one base, so this may be a read error. V and J are TRBV28 and TRBJ2-5; the D gene could be TRBD1 or TRBD2 (6 bases each). The germline V gene has CDR1 MDHEN and CDR2 SYDVKM. The CDR3 covers 17 residues. CDR3 bases: TGTGCCAGCGGTTTGTTTGTTGAGGGGGGCCTACAAGAGACCCAGTACTTC. This sequence encodes CASGLFVEGGLQETQYF.

This clonotype was recorded a few times. The chain uses TRBV9 and TRBJ2-3; 10 nucleotides match TRBD2. CDR3 size: 16 residues. With 0 bases clipped from V and 0 bases from J, the junction kept 1 base outside the gene matches. Germline CDR1 reads SGDLS; CDR2 reads YYNGEE. The CDR3 protein is CASSVETSGSTDTQYF. The CDR3 DNA is TGTGCCAGCAGCGTAGAGACTAGCGGGAGCACAGATACGCAGTATTTT.

In this sample, this clonotype turned up a few times. V is TRBV28 and J is TRBJ2-7; TRBD2 matches at 10 bases. V was pared by 6 bases and J by 5 bases, with 10 bases of the junction left unmatched. Germline V gene data show CDR1 as MDHEN and CDR2 as SYDVKM. The CDR3 spans 15 residues. The CDR3 nucleotides read TGTGCCAGCAGGGGGATAGCGGGAGGAATCCACGAGCAGTACTTC. Translation gives CASRGIAGGIHEQYF.

This clonotype was detected ten times or more. The CDR3 DNA reads TGTGCCAGCAGCGCCGGACCGGGACCCTACGAGCAGTACTTC. Translated, it gives CASSAGPGPYEQYF. The chain joins TRBV9 to TRBJ2-7, with D possibly being TRBD1 or TRBD2 (5 bases each). The CDR3 is 14 amino acids. Trimming removed 3 bases from V and 2 bases from J, with 12 bases in between. Germline CDR1 and CDR2: SGDLS and YYNGEE. Full variable domain (outside the CDR3, taken from reference TRBV9 and TRBJ2-7): DSGVTQTPKHLITATGQRVTLRCSPRSGDLSVYWYQQSLDQGLQFLIQYYNGEERAKGNILERFSAQQFPDLHSELNLSSLELGDSALYFCASSAGPGPYEQYFGPGTRLTVT.

The chain employs TRBV7-3 and TRBJ2-1; D gene ambiguous. Deletions cut 5 bases from V and 9 bases from J, with 14 bases between. The CDR3 covers 13 residues. The germline V gene has CDR1 SGHTA and CDR2 FQGTGA. CDR3 in DNA: TGTGCCAGCAGCCCCGTCAAAAGAGGTGAGCAGTTCTTC. Protein: CASSPVKRGEQFF.

Concerning this clonotype itself: Since a much larger clone is just one base distant, this may be a read error. The rearrangement uses TRBV29-1 and TRBJ2-2; 9 nucleotides line up with TRBD1. CDR1 SQVTM and CDR2 ANQGSEA come from the germline V gene. The CDR3 runs to 17 residues. The chain's CDR3 is CSVEIPQGARATGELLF. In DNA, the CDR3 is TGCAGCGTTGAAATCCCACAGGGGGCGAGGGCCACCGGGGAGCTGTTATTT.

Points on this clonotype: The germline gene is not matched at one end of the junction; a read error may be the cause. The chain combines TRBV28 with TRBJ2-2; tentatively, D is TRBD2 (5 bases). The V gene's germline CDR1 is MDHEN and CDR2 SYDVKM. The CDR3 runs 20 residues. CDR3 bases: TGTGCCAGCAGTGTATCCCTAGTCCACCTGGGAAAGGCGAACACCGGGGAGCTGATTTTT. Protein: CASSVSLVHLGKANTGELIF. Together with reference TRBV28 and TRBJ2-2, the CDR3 gives the full variable domain: DVKVTQSSRYLVKRTGEKVFLECVQDMDHENMFWYRQDPGLGLRLIYFSYDVKMKEKGDIPEGYSVSREKKERFSLILESASTNQTSMYLCASSVSLVHLGKANTGELIFGEGSRLTVL.

This clonotype was counted at least ten times. CDR3 nucleotide sequence: TGTGCCAGTAGTACTCTCAGACAGCCCCAGCATTTT. This codes for CASSTLRQPQHF. This sequence joins TRBV19 and TRBJ1-5; no clear D gene. CDR3 size: 12 residues. Germline V gene lookup returns CDR1 LNHDA and CDR2 SQIVND (reference sequence). The ends were cut back, 4 bases at V and 7 bases at J, with 8 bases in the middle.

This clonotype was observed a handful of times. The chain carries TRBV7-6 and TRBJ2-3, with TRBD2 matching over 10 bases. In germline, CDR1 is SGHVS, CDR2 FNYEAQ. V was clipped by 2 bases and J by 0 bases; unmatched bases: 8. The CDR3 loop spans 18 amino acids. Here the CDR3 reads CASSLTRGTSESTDTQYF. The CDR3 DNA follows: TGTGCCAGCAGCTTAACCAGAGGGACTAGCGAAAGCACAGATACGCAGTATTTT.

The chain combines TRBV7-9 with TRBJ1-6; D ambiguous. Between the trimmed V and J ends, which lost 4 bases and 10 bases, there was a span of 17 bases. Germline V gene lookup returns CDR1 SEHNR and CDR2 FQNEAQ (reference sequence). This CDR3 contains 15 residues. CDR3 DNA: TGTGCCAGCAGCTCAACGGTCGGGGTAAAATCACCCCTCCACTTT. Its protein product is CASSSTVGVKSPLHF.

This clonotype was seen a handful of times. The chain employs TRBV19 and TRBJ2-7; 9 nucleotides agree with TRBD1. The CDR3 loop spans 18 amino acids. Germline V gives CDR1 LNHDA, CDR2 SQIVND (reference sequence). V lost 3 bases, J lost 4 bases, and 16 bases stayed unmatched. CDR3 loop: CASSMRRLGQGRLYEQYF. The DNA of the CDR3 is TGTGCCAGTAGTATGAGACGTTTGGGACAGGGACGTCTTTACGAGCAGTACTTC.

This chain links TRBV20-1 with TRBJ2-7, with 13 nucleotides matching TRBD2. There are 14 residues in the CDR3. Trimming took 5 bases from V and 2 from J; bases not matched to a gene: 3. CDR1 is DFQATT, CDR2 SNEGSKA, per germline (reference sequence). DNA of the CDR3: TGCAGTGCTCTCGGGACTAGCGGGACCTACGAGCAGTACTTC. Its translation: CSALGTSGTYEQYF.

Only one count was recorded for this clonotype. A clone one base away is much larger, so this may be a read error. V and J are TRBV10-3 and TRBJ2-7; 7 nucleotides match TRBD1. The ends lost 6 bases at V and 7 bases at J; junction bases unmatched: 3. The CDR3 totals 11 residues. Germline V gene data show CDR1 as ENHRY and CDR2 as SYGVKD. This chain's CDR3 is CAIRDRWEQYF. DNA for the CDR3: TGTGCCATCAGGGACAGGTGGGAGCAGTACTTC.

This clonotype showed up just a few times. The V gene is TRBV4-1, the J gene TRBJ1-1, with D maybe TRBD1 (5 bases). The germline V and J ends were trimmed by 0 bases and 4 bases, with 15 bases remaining between them. Germline CDR1 reads MGHRA; CDR2 reads YSYEKL. This CDR3 contains 16 residues. CDR3 residues: CASSQDPGHQGTEAFF. The CDR3 nucleotides are TGCGCCAGCAGCCAAGATCCAGGACACCAAGGCACTGAAGCTTTCTTT.